Below are 6 T cell receptor beta chains sequenced from a single sample in a study of blood T cell repertoires in COVID-19. The assay was immunoSEQ multiplex PCR, and TCRdb's table has in-frame clones only and misses some. Of around 150,000 clones listed, about four fifths were seen once; the top ten hold approximately 14%. Material: peripheral blood. Receptor source: a woman of 80 years or more with acute or convalescent COVID-19.

This rearrangement joins TRBV5-1 to TRBJ2-2; 11 bases are a match to TRBD2. V gave up 3 bases and J gave up 8 bases; unmatched junction bases: 12. Germline lookup yields CDR1 SGHRS and CDR2 YFSETQ. The CDR3 sequence is 17 residues long. The CDR3 coding sequence is TGCGCCAGCAGCTCAACCTTAGCGGGAGGGCCAGGAGGGGAGCTGTTTTTT. It yields the protein CASSSTLAGGPGGELFF.

The J gene is TRBJ1-1, the V gene TRBV4-1; TRBD1 matches 8 bases. CDR1 MGHRA and CDR2 YSYEKL come from the germline V gene. This CDR3 spans 15 amino acids. V lost 2 bases, J lost 1 base, and 3 bases stayed unmatched. DNA of the CDR3: TGCGCCAGCAGCCAAATCGGACAGGGGAACACTGAAGCTTTCTTT. Its protein is CASSQIGQGNTEAFF.

J is TRBJ1-6 and V is TRBV5-1; 7 nucleotides match TRBD1. Germline V lookup: CDR1 SGHRS, CDR2 YFSETQ. The trim removed 3 bases at V and 5 bases at J, leaving 5 bases unmatched. This CDR3 spans 15 amino acids. The CDR3 sequence: CASSSTGTHNSPLHF. CDR3 bases: TGCGCCAGCAGCTCGACAGGGACCCATAATTCACCCCTCCACTTT.

The chain couples TRBV7-9 to TRBJ1-4, with D unresolved. Germline V gives CDR1 SEHNR, CDR2 FQNEAQ (reference sequence). V gave up 0 bases and J gave up 6 bases, with 11 bases separating them. This CDR3 comprises 15 residues. CDR3 amino acids: CASSLAARVDEKLFF. CDR3 in DNA: TGTGCCAGCAGCTTAGCGGCTAGAGTTGATGAAAAACTGTTTTTT. The full variable domain, rest sourced from reference TRBV7-9 and TRBJ1-4, is DTGVSQNPRHKITKRGQNVTFRCDPISEHNRLYWYRQTLGQGPEFLTYFQNEAQLEKSRLLSDRFSAERPKGSFSTLEIQRTEQGDSAMYLCASSLAARVDEKLFFGSGTQLSVL.

This clone was counted only a few times. Other DNA sequences of this sample code for an identical CDR3. J is TRBJ1-6 and V is TRBV19; the D gene is possibly TRBD1 (6 bases). Germline V gene lookup returns CDR1 LNHDA and CDR2 SQIVND (reference sequence). This CDR3 has 13 residues. V lost 7 bases and J lost 4, with 8 bases in between. The DNA of the CDR3 is TGTGCCAGTAAGGACAGTTATAATTCACCCCTCCACTTT. The encoded protein is CASKDSYNSPLHF. The variable domain in full, completed from reference TRBV19 and TRBJ1-6, reads DGGITQSPKYLFRKEGQNVTLSCEQNLNHDAMYWYRQDPGQGLRLIYYSQIVNDFQKGDIAEGYSVSREKKESFPLTVTSAQKNPTAFYLCASKDSYNSPLHFGNGTRLTVT.

The genes are TRBV4-1 and TRBJ1-5; D not certain. The CDR3 contains 15 residues. Looked up from germline, CDR1 is MGHRA and CDR2 is YSYEKL. Trimming stripped 1 base from V and 6 bases from J, with 13 bases between. CDR3 DNA sequence: TGCGCCAGCAGCCAAGCTGAGGGCGCCCCTCAGCCCCAGCATTTT. It specifies CASSQAEGAPQPQHF.